The T cell receptor beta chain described here comes from a study of identifying expanded T cells in peripheral blood. Regarding this clone: Its specificity is not known.

Findings and caveats of the study: Approximately 2-week clone count variance significantly increased as total template count grew.

Assay used: immunoSEQ multiplex PCR; TCRdb lists only in-frame clones, some missing. The profile shows about 58,000 clones, roughly four fifths of them singletons. Trimming removed 0 bases at V and 4 bases at J, with 10 bases between. Germline-derived CDR1 and CDR2 are KGHSH and LQKENI. The CDR3 runs 15 residues. No infections or other immune events were documented during collection. Sequenced sample: blood. The rearrangement joins TRBV18 to TRBJ2-1, with D perhaps TRBD1 (5 bases). The TCR originated in a person aged 18 to 75 in good health. The CDR3 sequence is CASSPPDIVYNEQFF. In nucleotides, the CDR3 is TGTGCCAGCTCACCACCGGACATAGTATACAATGAGCAGTTCTTC.